Presented here are 18 T cell receptor beta chains from one specimen sequenced in a study of blood T cell repertoires in COVID-19. Generated by immunoSEQ multiplex PCR, the TCRdb table keeps only in-frame clones and is missing some. This table has about 44,000 clones, roughly 84% appearing once. The material sequenced was peripheral blood. Source of these receptors: a woman aged 65 to 85 with acute or convalescent COVID-19.

The V gene is TRBV27, the J gene TRBJ2-2, with 7 bases lining up with TRBD1. Trimming at V came to 3 bases and at J to 6 bases, leaving 10 bases not matched to a gene. Germline V gene lookup returns CDR1 MNHEY and CDR2 SMNVEV (reference sequence). This CDR3 spans 16 amino acids. For the CDR3, the DNA is TGTGCCAGCAGTTTCTCGCAGACAGGGTTGGCCGGGGAGCTGTTTTTT. Amino acids: CASSFSQTGLAGELFF.

The chain is built from TRBV19 and TRBJ2-7; D remains ambiguous. Germline V gene data show CDR1 as LNHDA and CDR2 as SQIVND (reference sequence). This CDR3 is built from 13 residues. Trimming removed 5 bases at V and 2 bases at J, with 10 bases between. Here the CDR3 reads CASSQNGAYEQYF. The CDR3 DNA follows: TGTGCCAGTAGTCAAAACGGTGCCTACGAGCAGTACTTC.

This chain joins TRBV7-2 and TRBJ2-1; 12 nucleotides agree with TRBD2. The CDR3 loop spans 16 amino acids. Trimming removed 5 bases from V and 9 bases from J; junction bases left unmatched: 11. Germline values: CDR1 SGHTA, CDR2 FQGNSA. The CDR3, as DNA: TGTGCCAGCAGCGCCAACCGACTAGCGGGAGCGGGTGAGCAGTTCTTC. This codes for CASSANRLAGAGEQFF.

The chain links TRBV3-1 (or the pseudogene TRBV3-2) to TRBJ2-5; D might be TRBD2 (7 bases). The CDR3 extends over 15 amino acids. Germline V CDR1 and CDR2: LGHDT, YNNKEL (reference sequence). Trimming shortened V by 4 bases and J by 2 bases, and 14 bases separated the two germline ends. The CDR3 region is CASSRGRGNQETQYF. The CDR3 DNA is TGTGCCAGCAGCCGGGGGCGGGGGAATCAAGAGACCCAGTACTTC.

This chain connects TRBV27 to TRBJ2-7; 13 bases fit TRBD2. This CDR3 region has 15 residues. Germline-derived CDR1 and CDR2 are MNHEY and SMNVEV (reference sequence). After removal of 5 bases from V and 4 bases from J, the junction contained 5 bases not matched to a gene. CDR3 loop: CASSIGLAGVYEQYF. For the CDR3, the DNA is TGTGCCAGCAGTATTGGACTAGCGGGAGTATACGAGCAGTACTTC.

CDR3 coding DNA: TGTGCCAGCAGTCTTTCCCCCGCGCGGACCCTCCACTTT. Translating it yields CASSLSPARTLHF. V and J are TRBV28 and TRBJ1-6; D uncertain. In germline, CDR1 is MDHEN, CDR2 SYDVKM. CDR3 length equals 13 residues. Trimming removed 5 bases from V and 14 bases from J, with 16 bases in between.

The sample holds one count of this clone. This chain links TRBV6-1 with TRBJ1-2; 7 nucleotides line up with TRBD1. CDR1 is MNHNS and CDR2 is SASEGT in the germline V gene. The ends lost 9 bases at V and 5 bases at J; junction bases unmatched: 3. CDR3 length: 11 residues. The CDR3 nucleotides read TGTGCCAGTGCACAGGGGTATGGCTACACCTTC. Translated: CASAQGYGYTF.

This clone was recorded only once. V is TRBV12-3 or TRBV12-4 and J is TRBJ1-5; the D is unclear. V was trimmed by 5 bases and J by 8 bases, leaving 10 bases between them. This CDR3 contains 12 residues. This CDR3 reads CASSPGMEPQHF. Here the CDR3 DNA reads TGTGCCAGCAGTCCGGGAATGGAGCCCCAGCATTTT.

The V gene is TRBV19, the J gene TRBJ1-5; D might be TRBD1 (6 bases). Trimming stripped 5 bases from V and 4 bases from J, with 18 bases between. This CDR3 is built from 16 residues. Germline-derived CDR1 and CDR2 are LNHDA and SQIVND (reference sequence). CDR3 coding DNA: TGTGCCAGTAGTGCTGGGTCTGGGGGCCGAAATCAGCCCCAGCATTTT. As protein: CASSAGSGGRNQPQHF.

This chain joins TRBV7-8 and TRBJ1-5, with D possibly matching TRBD1 (5 bases). The V gene lost 2 bases and the J gene lost 2 bases, with 13 bases spanning the gap. This CDR3 is built from 16 residues. Germline CDR1 is SGHVS and CDR2 is FQNEAQ. CDR3 DNA sequence: TGTGCCAGCAGCTTAATAACAGGCGGCGGCAATCAGCCCCAGCATTTT. Translating it yields CASSLITGGGNQPQHF.

This chain joins TRBV7-9 and TRBJ2-3; 8 nucleotides agree with TRBD2. J was trimmed by 5 bases and V by 0 bases; bases with no gene match: 7. Germline CDR1 reads SEHNR; CDR2 reads FQNEAQ (reference sequence). CDR3 length: 16 amino acids. The CDR3 region is CASSLAQREFGDTQYF. In DNA, the CDR3 is TGTGCCAGCAGCTTAGCCCAGCGGGAGTTCGGAGATACGCAGTATTTT.

The V and J genes are TRBV11-2 and TRBJ2-1; possible D gene TRBD2, 5 bases. This CDR3 has 12 amino acids. Trimming shortened V by 3 bases and J by 7 bases, and 7 bases separated the two germline ends. Germline V lookup: CDR1 SGHAT, CDR2 FQNNGV. The CDR3 DNA sequence: TGTGCCAGCAGCTTTACGGGGAATGAGCAGTTCTTC. Protein product: CASSFTGNEQFF. Combining the CDR3 with reference TRBV11-2 and TRBJ2-1 gives the whole variable domain EAGVAQSPRYKIIEKRQSVAFWCNPISGHATLYWYQQILGQGPKLLIQFQNNGVVDDSQLPKDRFSAERLKGVDSTLKIQPAKLEDSAVYLCASSFTGNEQFFGPGTRLTVL.

The chain joins TRBV6-5 to TRBJ2-7, with 7 bases aligning to TRBD1. CDR3 length: 15 residues. V gave up 5 bases and J gave up 4 bases; unmatched junction bases: 11. Germline-derived CDR1 and CDR2 are MNHEY and SVGAGI. The CDR3 coding sequence is TGTGCCAGCAGTCTCCGACAGGGTCACTCTTACGAGCAGTACTTC. Translated: CASSLRQGHSYEQYF.

The genes are TRBV12-3 or TRBV12-4 and TRBJ1-5, with D perhaps TRBD1 (5 bases). CDR3 length equals 11 residues. Deletions cut 8 bases from V and 7 bases from J, with 9 bases between. In DNA form, the CDR3 reads TGTGCCAGCGGCCGGGGGCAGCCCCAGCATTTT. The encoded protein is CASGRGQPQHF.

V is TRBV6-5 and J is TRBJ1-1; the D is unclear. CDR1 MNHEY and CDR2 SVGAGI come from the germline V gene. The ends were cut back, 10 bases at V and 4 bases at J, with 19 bases in the middle. CDR3 length: 14 residues. The DNA for the CDR3 is TGTGCCACCCCCCCTCAAGCTGGTCCCACTGAAGCTTTCTTT. Translated: CATPPQAGPTEAFF.

This clone has just one count. Written as DNA, the CDR3 is TGTGCCAGCGGCCGGGGACAGGGGAGGAATGAGCAGTTCTTC. Protein sequence: CASGRGQGRNEQFF. The chain combines TRBV7-2 with TRBJ2-1; TRBD1 agrees at 10 bases. Per the germline V gene, CDR1 is SGHTA and CDR2 is FQGNSA. V shed 8 bases, J shed 7 bases, and the junction held 8 bases outside the gene matches. The length of the CDR3 is 14 residues.

The chain is built from TRBV5-1 and TRBJ2-2; a possible D gene is TRBD1 (6 bases). The V end was cut by 3 bases, the J end by 0 bases, with 15 bases between. The germline gives CDR1 SGHRS, CDR2 YFSETQ. The CDR3 consists of 17 residues. CDR3 DNA: TGCGCCAGCAGCTCTCACACCGGGACAACGAACACCGGGGAGCTGTTTTTT. Its translation is CASSSHTGTTNTGELFF.

The chain carries TRBV27 and TRBJ1-5, with no clear D. Germline lookup yields CDR1 MNHEY and CDR2 SMNVEV (reference sequence). The V gene lost 6 bases and the J gene lost 5 bases, with 14 bases spanning the gap. The length of the CDR3 is 14 residues. In DNA form, the CDR3 reads TGTGCCAGCAGACTCCTTTCACGGGATCAGCCCCAGCATTTT. This translates into CASRLLSRDQPQHF.